The sequence of this TCR beta chain was determined in a study of human T cells and chemical hapten exposure. This CDR3 is built from 15 residues. Per germline, CDR1 DFQATT and CDR2 SNEGSKA (reference sequence). The V end lost 5 bases, the J end lost 2 bases, and 13 bases lay between the germline ends. This clonotype came up many times. Its target is unknown. Time point described: patch test 1, 2 weeks after DPC sensitization. The treatment was: therapeutic diphenylcyclopropenone sensitization with weekly scalp DPC. Regarding the study as a whole: Expanded TCRs grouped into significantly more large CDR3 similarity clusters than controls produced.

TCRdb redid the calling of the RACE reads with MiXCR, one entry per CDR3 protein. The data show around 380,000 distinct CDR3 sequences, more than 4.5% seen once. The sequence was obtained from a woman aged 50 to 60 with alopecia areata. Some clones in this sample may be carry-over from other donors' samples. The source was whole blood, collected in connection with sensitization to the hapten diphenylcyclopropenone (DPC). V gene TRBV20-1 combines with J gene TRBJ2-6, with D unresolved. The CDR3 protein is CSAYPARAGANVLTF. CDR3 DNA sequence: TGCAGTGCTTACCCAGCCCGTGCTGGGGCCAACGTCCTGACTTTC.